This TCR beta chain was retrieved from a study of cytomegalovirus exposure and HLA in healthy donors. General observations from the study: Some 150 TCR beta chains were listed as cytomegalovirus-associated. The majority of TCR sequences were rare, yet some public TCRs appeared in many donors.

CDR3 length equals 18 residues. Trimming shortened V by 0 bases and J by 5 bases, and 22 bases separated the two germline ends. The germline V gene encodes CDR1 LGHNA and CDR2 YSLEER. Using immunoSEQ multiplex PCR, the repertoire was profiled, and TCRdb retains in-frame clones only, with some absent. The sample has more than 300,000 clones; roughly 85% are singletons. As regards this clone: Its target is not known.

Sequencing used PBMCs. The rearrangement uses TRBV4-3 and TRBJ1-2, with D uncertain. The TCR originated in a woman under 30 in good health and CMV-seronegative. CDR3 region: CASSQETKLWGGTYGYTF. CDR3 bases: TGCGCCAGCAGCCAAGAAACGAAACTGTGGGGAGGCACGTATGGCTACACCTTC.